This is a list of T cell receptor beta chains from one sample in a study of blood T cell repertoires in COVID-19. TCRdb's table, derived via immunoSEQ multiplex PCR, lists solely in-frame clones and lacks some. The sample has some 300,000 clones, 70% to 90% seen once. Material for sequencing was peripheral blood. All receptors derive from a woman in her twenties or thirties who had recovered from COVID-19. CDR3s include the opening cysteine and the closing phenylalanine or tryptophan. D genes are given only for firm matches. Rows may omit the clone size; those that give it use once, few, many or a size class.

CDR3,DNA,size,V,J,D
CASSDQQGWQPQHF,TGTGCCAGCAGTGACCAGCAGGGCTGGCAGCCCCAGCATTTT,-,TRBV2,TRBJ1-5,-
CASSFGTSVSNEQFF,TGTGCCAGCAGTTTCGGGACTAGCGTCTCCAATGAGCAGTTCTTC,-,TRBV28,TRBJ2-1,TRBD2
CASRLGLAGDNEQFF,TGTGCCAGCAGGTTGGGGCTAGCGGGGGACAATGAGCAGTTCTTC,-,TRBV7-2,TRBJ2-1,TRBD2
CASELAGGRYEQYF,TGTGCCTCCGAACTAGCGGGGGGACGCTACGAGCAGTACTTC,few,TRBV30,TRBJ2-7,TRBD2
CASSPSGQGGFYGYTF,TGTGCCAGCAGTCCTTCTGGACAGGGGGGATTCTATGGCTACACCTTC,-,TRBV27,TRBJ1-2,TRBD1
CASSRTGTDNSPLHF,TGCGCCAGCAGCCGAACCGGGACAGATAATTCACCCCTCCACTTT,-,TRBV5-1,TRBJ1-6,TRBD1
CASSYSMGRGLNQPQHF,TGTGCCAGCAGTTACTCGATGGGAAGGGGGCTCAATCAGCCCCAGCATTTT,-,TRBV6-2/TRBV6-3,TRBJ1-5,TRBD1
CASQGQRGNSPLHF,TGTGCCAGTCAGGGACAGCGAGGGAATTCACCCCTCCACTTT,-,TRBV13,TRBJ1-6,TRBD1
CASSITLTDYYGYTF,TGTGCCAGTAGTATAACCCTGACAGATTACTATGGCTACACCTTC,-,TRBV19,TRBJ1-2,-
CASSLWEDDNSPLHF,TGTGCCAGCAGTTTATGGGAGGACGATAATTCACCCCTCCACTTT,-,TRBV28,TRBJ1-6,-
CASSRGTGQIQYF,TGTGCCAGCAGTCGGGGGACAGGTCAAATTCAGTACTTC,-,TRBV6-2/TRBV6-3,TRBJ2-4,TRBD1
CASSSREGLAPNF,TGTGCCAGCAGCTCGAGGGAGGGACTAGCGCCAAACTTC,-,TRBV5-5,TRBJ2-5,TRBD2
CASSPGTGSYEQYF,TGTGCCAGCTCACCAGGGACAGGATCCTACGAGCAGTACTTC,-,TRBV18,TRBJ2-7,TRBD1
CASSPPTGQEGNQPQHF,TGTGCCAGCTCACCACCGACAGGCCAAGAAGGCAATCAGCCCCAGCATTTT,-,TRBV18,TRBJ1-5,-
CASSRSGLAVYNEQFF,TGTGCCAGCAGCCGGTCGGGACTAGCGGTCTACAATGAGCAGTTCTTC,-,TRBV9,TRBJ2-1,TRBD2
CASSIPKGGSNTGELFF,TGCGCCAGCAGCATCCCTAAAGGGGGATCGAACACCGGGGAGCTGTTTTTT,once,TRBV5-1,TRBJ2-2,-
CASSQAQQHYGYTF,TGCGCCAGCAGCCAAGCGCAACAGCACTATGGCTACACCTTC,-,TRBV4-1,TRBJ1-2,-
CASSASPGGTDTQYF,TGTGCCAGCAGCGCCTCCCCGGGGGGCACAGATACGCAGTATTTT,few,TRBV9,TRBJ2-3,-
CASRYGNSPLHF,TGTGCCAGTAGATACGGGAATTCACCCCTCCACTTT,-,TRBV19,TRBJ1-6,-
CASRLAGATNIEQFF,TGTGCCAGTAGGCTAGCGGGGGCCACCAACATTGAGCAGTTCTTC,-,TRBV19,TRBJ2-1,TRBD2
CASSVGGKLTGNTIYF,TGTGCCAGCAGCGTAGGAGGGAAACTCACTGGAAACACCATATATTTT,-,TRBV9,TRBJ1-3,-
CASSHISGFQETQYF,TGTGCCAGCAGCCATATTAGCGGATTCCAAGAGACCCAGTACTTC,-,TRBV3-1/TRBV3-2,TRBJ2-5,-
CASSVSVQETQYF,TGTGCCAGCAGCGTGTCGGTTCAAGAGACCCAGTACTTC,-,TRBV9,TRBJ2-5,-
CASSGRTSTDTQYF,TGTGCCAGTAGTGGACGGACTAGCACAGATACGCAGTATTTT,-,TRBV19,TRBJ2-3,-
CASRDPQGYNEKLFF,TGTGCCAGCAGGGACCCTCAGGGATATAATGAAAAACTGTTTTTT,-,TRBV28,TRBJ1-4,-
CASSEGSEKAFF,TGTGCCAGCAGTGAAGGTTCTGAGAAAGCTTTCTTT,few,TRBV6-1,TRBJ1-1,-
CASSFRDTEAFF,TGCGCCAGCTCTTTCAGGGACACTGAAGCTTTCTTT,-,TRBV5-1,TRBJ1-1,-
CASSLGSGGPNEQFF,TGCGCCAGCAGCTTGGGTAGCGGGGGCCCTAATGAGCAGTTCTTC,-,TRBV5-1,TRBJ2-1,TRBD2